What follows are 20 T cell receptor beta chains derived from one specimen sequenced in a study of T cell responses to AZD1222 COVID-19 vaccine. Clones were read by immunoSEQ multiplex PCR, and TCRdb kept only the in-frame ones, dropping some. The sample has some 99,000 clones; about 90% are singletons. The material sequenced was peripheral blood, taken on day 0 of AZD1222 vaccination. The receptors come from an adult in good health.

The chain couples TRBV6-5 to TRBJ1-6, with D perhaps matching TRBD1 (6 bases). The CDR3 has 16 amino acids. Germline CDR1 reads MNHEY; CDR2 reads SVGAGI. V was pared by 2 bases and J by 10 bases, with 18 bases between. As DNA, the CDR3 is TGTGCCAGCAGTTACCCCCCCAGAGGGGGAACCTCACCCCTCCACTTT. It translates to CASSYPPRGGTSPLHF.

The V gene is TRBV6-1, the J gene TRBJ1-6; D is unclear. The CDR3 contains 17 residues. Trimming left V 2 bases short and J 0 bases short, with 11 bases between. Germline lookup yields CDR1 MNHNS and CDR2 SASEGT. This CDR3 reads CASSELLASSYNSPLHF. The CDR3 DNA reads TGTGCCAGCAGTGAACTTTTGGCCAGCTCCTATAATTCACCCCTCCACTTT.

The chain combines TRBV7-2 with TRBJ1-5; tentatively, D is TRBD1 (6 bases). CDR3 size: 16 residues. Per germline, CDR1 SGHTA and CDR2 FQGNSA. Between the trimmed V and J ends, which lost 1 base and 0 bases, there was a span of 10 bases. CDR3 sequence: CASSLVGGGSNQPQHF. In DNA form, the CDR3 reads TGTGCCAGCAGCTTAGTGGGAGGGGGTAGCAATCAGCCCCAGCATTTT.

The chain couples TRBV6-2 or TRBV6-3 to TRBJ1-5; D is possibly TRBD1 (6 bases). There are 16 residues in the CDR3. Trimming left V 6 bases short and J 6 bases short, with 21 bases between. CDR1 MNHEY and CDR2 SVGEGT come from the germline V gene. The CDR3 sequence: CASRPPLLQGGQPQHF. The CDR3 DNA follows: TGTGCCAGCAGGCCTCCGTTGTTACAGGGTGGTCAGCCCCAGCATTTT.

The rearrangement joins TRBV29-1 to TRBJ1-2; perhaps TRBD1 as D (5 bases). The length of the CDR3 is 12 residues. Germline V lookup: CDR1 SQVTM, CDR2 ANQGSEA. The V gene lost 6 bases and the J gene lost 4 bases, with 12 bases spanning the gap. CDR3 protein: CSVGRDGYGYTF. DNA of the CDR3: TGCAGCGTCGGCCGGGACGGCTATGGCTACACCTTC.

The chain recombines TRBV6-5 with TRBJ2-5; D ambiguous. Germline assignment: CDR1 MNHEY and CDR2 SVGAGI. Deletions cut 8 bases from V and 1 base from J, with 8 bases between. The length of the CDR3 is 12 residues. CDR3 in amino acids: CASGRPQETQYF. In nucleotides, the CDR3 is TGTGCCAGCGGACGTCCCCAAGAGACCCAGTACTTC.

The rearrangement joins TRBV12-3 or TRBV12-4 to TRBJ1-4, with D uncertain. Between the trimmed V and J ends, which lost 8 bases and 5 bases, there was a span of 9 bases. The CDR3 runs 12 residues. The CDR3 region has the DNA TGTGCCAGCGGTGGAGGGAATGAAAAACTGTTTTTT. Its translation: CASGGGNEKLFF.

The chain couples TRBV4-2 to TRBJ1-6; 7 nucleotides agree with TRBD1. CDR1 is LGHNA, CDR2 YNFKEQ, per germline. V shed 5 bases, J shed 4 bases, and the junction held 2 bases outside the gene matches. CDR3 length: 14 amino acids. The CDR3 DNA follows: TGTGCCAGCAGCGCGACAGGGTATAATTCACCCCTCCACTTT. This gives the protein CASSATGYNSPLHF.

This chain connects TRBV6-1 to TRBJ1-1, with D maybe TRBD1 (5 bases). The germline V gene has CDR1 MNHNS and CDR2 SASEGT. The CDR3 runs to 16 residues. V lost 2 bases and J 1 base, leaving 14 bases between the germline ends. CDR3 amino acids: CASSEWGGRGNTEAFF. CDR3 sequence (DNA): TGTGCCAGCAGTGAATGGGGGGGGAGAGGGAACACTGAAGCTTTCTTT.

CDR3 sequence (DNA): TGTGCCAGCAGCTCTCAGACAAAGACTAATGAAAAACTGTTTTTT. It translates to CASSSQTKTNEKLFF. The genes are TRBV9 and TRBJ1-4; D not certain. From germline, CDR1 is SGDLS and CDR2 YYNGEE. This CDR3 has 15 amino acids. The V and J ends lost 4 bases and 2 bases respectively, with 12 bases between them.

CDR3 in amino acids: CASSRTSGRANTGELFF. CDR3 sequence (DNA): TGTGCCAGCAGCCGGACTAGCGGGAGAGCGAACACCGGGGAGCTGTTTTTT. This sequence joins TRBV7-6 and TRBJ2-2; 13 bases agree with TRBD2. CDR1 SGHVS and CDR2 FNYEAQ come from the germline V gene. CDR3 size: 17 residues. V shed 5 bases, J shed 0 bases, and the junction held 3 bases outside the gene matches.

This rearrangement joins TRBV19 to TRBJ1-5, with TRBD1 matching over 9 bases. Germline V gene sequence: CDR1 LNHDA, CDR2 SQIVND (reference sequence). Trimming at V came to 7 bases and at J to 0 bases, leaving 4 bases not matched to a gene. The CDR3 is made up of 15 amino acids. CDR3 loop: CASTGQGFSNQPQHF. The CDR3 DNA reads TGTGCCAGTACGGGACAGGGTTTTAGCAATCAGCCCCAGCATTTT.

The gene calls are TRBV19 and TRBJ2-3; D is possibly TRBD2 (5 bases). The germline V and J ends were trimmed by 3 bases and 4 bases, with 8 bases remaining between them. The CDR3 is made up of 13 amino acids. The germline CDR1 and CDR2 sequences are LNHDA and SQIVND (reference sequence). CDR3 nucleotide sequence: TGTGCCAGTAGTATCCGGCGGGCAGATACGCAGTATTTT. Translated: CASSIRRADTQYF.

This chain uses TRBV5-1 with TRBJ2-1; TRBD2 matches at 11 bases. Germline CDR1 SGHRS, CDR2 YFSETQ. V trimming: 4 bases; J trimming: 7 bases; junction bases outside the gene matches: 7. This CDR3 has 15 amino acids. The CDR3 is CASSGLAGGPNEQFF. The CDR3 bases are TGCGCCAGCAGCGGCTTAGCGGGAGGGCCGAATGAGCAGTTCTTC.

The chain uses TRBV30 and TRBJ2-6; TRBD1 might be the D (6 bases). The V end was cut by 5 bases, the J end by 1 base, with 9 bases between. The CDR3 covers 14 residues. The V gene's germline CDR1 is GTSNPN and CDR2 SVGIG (reference sequence). The CDR3 protein is CAWDTGSGANVLTF. The CDR3 nucleotides are TGTGCCTGGGACACAGGGTCTGGGGCCAACGTCCTGACTTTC.

This rearrangement joins TRBV7-9 to TRBJ2-7; D remains ambiguous. The germline CDR1 and CDR2 sequences are SEHNR and FQNEAQ (reference sequence). The CDR3 length is 15 residues. Trimming removed 5 bases at V and 3 bases at J, with 17 bases between. The CDR3 loop is CASSPRPLEDYEQYF. Written as DNA, the CDR3 is TGTGCCAGCAGCCCCCGGCCTTTAGAGGACTACGAGCAGTACTTC.

The J gene is TRBJ1-4, the V gene TRBV18; D ambiguous. Trimming cost V 8 bases and J 8 bases, with 18 bases left between them. The V gene's germline CDR1 is KGHSH and CDR2 LQKENI. The CDR3 is 14 amino acids. CDR3 sequence: CASQRGPAHEKLFF. The CDR3 region has the DNA TGTGCCAGCCAACGCGGGCCCGCACACGAAAAACTGTTTTTT.

V usage is TRBV10-1 and J usage is TRBJ1-2, with D hard to call. Trimming took off 0 bases at V and 7 bases at J, with 12 bases between the two ends. CDR1 is WNHNN and CDR2 is SYGVQD in the germline V gene (reference sequence). The CDR3 covers 14 residues. In nucleotides, the CDR3 is TGCGCCAGCAGTGAGTCGGCAGAGATCTCTGGCTACACCTTC. Translating gives CASSESAEISGYTF.

The chain employs TRBV29-1 and TRBJ1-2; 7 nucleotides line up with TRBD1. Germline V gene sequence: CDR1 SQVTM, CDR2 ANQGSEA. V lost 0 bases, J lost 3 bases, and 10 bases stayed unmatched. The CDR3 is made up of 16 amino acids. CDR3 sequence reads: CSVEDGEFQGDYGYTF. CDR3 nucleotide sequence: TGCAGCGTTGAAGATGGGGAGTTCCAGGGGGACTATGGCTACACCTTC.

This sequence joins TRBV5-1 and TRBJ1-1; D not certain. V lost 0 bases to trimming and J lost 0 bases, with 9 bases between them. Germline loops: CDR1 SGHRS, CDR2 YFSETQ. This CDR3 contains 15 residues. The CDR3 loop is CASSLGVTVNTEAFF. DNA of the CDR3: TGCGCCAGCAGCTTGGGGGTGACGGTGAACACTGAAGCTTTCTTT.